This T cell receptor (beta chain) is from a study of T cell repertoires in cytomegalovirus infection. Study-wide results and caveats: HLA-C-restricted, CMV-specific TCR beta clonotypes were dominant ex vivo. Public TCR beta family frequency separated CMV-and-HLA carriers, including in an independent cohort.

From the reads, TCRdb called clonotypes with MiXCR, one entry per CDR3 protein. The sample has about 450,000 distinct CDR3 sequences, approximately 33% seen once. This clonotype occurred once. Its antigen is not identified. The sample consisted of PBMCs. The sequence was collected from a human donor in good health (CMV status not recorded). Some clones in this sample may be carry-over from other donors' samples.

CDR3: CASSRGRQYTGELFF. The CDR3 DNA is TGTGCCAGCAGTCGAGGACGGCAATACACCGGGGAGCTGTTTTTT. V usage is TRBV7-9 and J usage is TRBJ2-2, with D uncertain. Germline V gives CDR1 SEHNR, CDR2 FQNEAQ (reference sequence). V lost 6 bases and J lost 3, with 14 bases in between. The CDR3 sequence is 15 residues long.